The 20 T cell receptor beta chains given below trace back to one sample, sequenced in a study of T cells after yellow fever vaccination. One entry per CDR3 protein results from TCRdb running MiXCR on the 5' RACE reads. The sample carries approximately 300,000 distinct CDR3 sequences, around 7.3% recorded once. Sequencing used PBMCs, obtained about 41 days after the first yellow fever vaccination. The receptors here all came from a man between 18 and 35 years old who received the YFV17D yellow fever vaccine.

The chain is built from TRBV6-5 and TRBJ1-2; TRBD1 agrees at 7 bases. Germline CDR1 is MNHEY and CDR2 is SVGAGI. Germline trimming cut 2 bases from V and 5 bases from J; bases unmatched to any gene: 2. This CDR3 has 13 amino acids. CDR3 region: CASSYTRGYGYTF. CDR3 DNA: TGTGCCAGCAGTTACACCAGGGGGTATGGCTACACCTTC.

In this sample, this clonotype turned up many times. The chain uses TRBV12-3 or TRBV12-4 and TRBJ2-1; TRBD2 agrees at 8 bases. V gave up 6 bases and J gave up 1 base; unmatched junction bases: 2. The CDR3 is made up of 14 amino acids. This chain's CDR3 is CASRAGGSYNEQFF. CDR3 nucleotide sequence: TGTGCCAGCAGGGCGGGGGGATCCTACAATGAGCAGTTCTTC.

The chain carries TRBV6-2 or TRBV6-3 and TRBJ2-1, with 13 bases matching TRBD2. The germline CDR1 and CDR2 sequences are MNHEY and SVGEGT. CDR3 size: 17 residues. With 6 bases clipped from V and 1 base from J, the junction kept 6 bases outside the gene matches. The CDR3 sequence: CASSPTSGGSSYNEQFF. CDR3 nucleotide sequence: TGTGCCAGCAGCCCGACTAGCGGGGGGAGTTCCTACAATGAGCAGTTCTTC.

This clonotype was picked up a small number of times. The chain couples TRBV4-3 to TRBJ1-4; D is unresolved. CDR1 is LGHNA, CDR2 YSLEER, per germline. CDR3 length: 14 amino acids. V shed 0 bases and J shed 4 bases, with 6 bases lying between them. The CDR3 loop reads CASSQDSDNEKLFF. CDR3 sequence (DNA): TGCGCCAGCAGCCAAGACAGCGATAATGAAAAACTGTTTTTT.

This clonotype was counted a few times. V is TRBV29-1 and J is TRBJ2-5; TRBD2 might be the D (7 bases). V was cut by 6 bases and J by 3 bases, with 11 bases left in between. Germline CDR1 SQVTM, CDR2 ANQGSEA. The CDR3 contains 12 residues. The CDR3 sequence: CSVAGAEETQYF. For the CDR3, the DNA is TGCAGCGTGGCGGGGGCCGAAGAGACCCAGTACTTC. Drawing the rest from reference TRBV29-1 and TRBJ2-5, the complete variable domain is SAVISQKPSRDICQRGTSLTIQCQVDSQVTMMFWYRQQPGQSLTLIATANQGSEATYESGFVIDKFPISRPNLTFSTLTVSNMSPEDSSIYLCSVAGAEETQYFGPGTRLLVL.

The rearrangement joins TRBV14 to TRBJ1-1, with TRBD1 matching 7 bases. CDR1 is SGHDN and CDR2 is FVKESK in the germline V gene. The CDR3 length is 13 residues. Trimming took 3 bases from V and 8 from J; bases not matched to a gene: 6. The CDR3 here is CASSQNRDREAFF. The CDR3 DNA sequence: TGTGCCAGCAGCCAGAACCGGGACAGAGAAGCTTTCTTT.

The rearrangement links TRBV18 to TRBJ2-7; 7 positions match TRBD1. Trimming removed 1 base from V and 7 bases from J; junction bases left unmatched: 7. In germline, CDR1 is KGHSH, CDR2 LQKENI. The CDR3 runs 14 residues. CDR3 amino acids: CASSPRNGQEEQYF. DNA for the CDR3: TGTGCCAGCTCACCACGAAACGGACAGGAAGAGCAGTACTTC.

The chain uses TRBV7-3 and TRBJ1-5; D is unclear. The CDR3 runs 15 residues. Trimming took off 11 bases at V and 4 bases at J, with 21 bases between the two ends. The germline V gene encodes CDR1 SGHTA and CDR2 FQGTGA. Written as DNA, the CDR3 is TGTGCCGGTGAAGGGATGCTCCCAATGAATCAGCCCCAGCATTTT. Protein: CAGEGMLPMNQPQHF.

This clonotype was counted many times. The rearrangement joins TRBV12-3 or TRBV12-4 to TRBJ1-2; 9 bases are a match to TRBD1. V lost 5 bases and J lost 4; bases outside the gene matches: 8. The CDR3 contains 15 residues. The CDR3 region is CASSNPGQGLYGYTF. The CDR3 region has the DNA TGTGCCAGCAGTAACCCGGGACAGGGACTCTATGGCTACACCTTC.

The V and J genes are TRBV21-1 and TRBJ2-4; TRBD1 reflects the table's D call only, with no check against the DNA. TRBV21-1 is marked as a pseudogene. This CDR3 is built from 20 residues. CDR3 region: CASSNRRWNRDGLAKNIQYF. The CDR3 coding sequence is TGTGCCAGCAGCAATAGACGTTGGAACCGGGACGGCTTAGCCAAAAACATTCAGTACTTC.

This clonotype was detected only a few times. The CDR3 nucleotides are TGTGCCAGCAGCCAAAATAGCGGGGAGAGCTCCTACAATGAGCAGTTCTTC. Residues: CASSQNSGESSYNEQFF. This sequence joins TRBV4-2 and TRBJ2-1; 8 bases agree with TRBD2. Germline V gene lookup returns CDR1 LGHNA and CDR2 YNFKEQ. J was trimmed by 0 bases and V by 2 bases; bases with no gene match: 6. The CDR3 contains 17 residues.

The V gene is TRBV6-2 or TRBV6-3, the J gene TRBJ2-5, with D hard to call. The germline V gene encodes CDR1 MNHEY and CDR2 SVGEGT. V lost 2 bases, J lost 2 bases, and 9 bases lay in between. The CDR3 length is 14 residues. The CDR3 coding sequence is TGTGCCAGCAGTTACGGGTCTCATCAAGAGACCCAGTACTTC. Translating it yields CASSYGSHQETQYF.

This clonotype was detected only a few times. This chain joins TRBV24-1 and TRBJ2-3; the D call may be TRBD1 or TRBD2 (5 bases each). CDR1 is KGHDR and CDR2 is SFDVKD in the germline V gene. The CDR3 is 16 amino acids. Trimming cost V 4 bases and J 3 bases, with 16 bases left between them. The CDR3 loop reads CATSDPGTGATDTQYF. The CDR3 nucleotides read TGTGCCACCAGTGACCCGGGCACCGGGGCAACAGATACGCAGTATTTT.

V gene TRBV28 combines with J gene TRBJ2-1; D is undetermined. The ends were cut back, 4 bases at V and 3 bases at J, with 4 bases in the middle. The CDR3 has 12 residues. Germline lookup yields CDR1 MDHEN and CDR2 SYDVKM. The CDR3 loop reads CASSSDYNEQFF. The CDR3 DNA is TGTGCCAGCAGTTCCGACTACAATGAGCAGTTCTTC. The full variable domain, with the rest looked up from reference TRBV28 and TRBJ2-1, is DVKVTQSSRYLVKRTGEKVFLECVQDMDHENMFWYRQDPGLGLRLIYFSYDVKMKEKGDIPEGYSVSREKKERFSLILESASTNQTSMYLCASSSDYNEQFFGPGTRLTVL.

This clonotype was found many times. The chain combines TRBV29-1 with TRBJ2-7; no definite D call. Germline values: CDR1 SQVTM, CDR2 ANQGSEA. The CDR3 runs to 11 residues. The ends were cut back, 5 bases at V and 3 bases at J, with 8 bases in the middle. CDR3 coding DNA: TGCAGCGTTAGTCAGAACTACGAGCAGTACTTC. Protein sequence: CSVSQNYEQYF.

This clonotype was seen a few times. CDR3 in DNA: TGTGCCAGCAGTTACTCCAGGCTAGCGGGGGGGAAGACAGATACGCAGTATTTT. Translating it yields CASSYSRLAGGKTDTQYF. The chain carries TRBV6-5 and TRBJ2-3; TRBD2 agrees at 12 bases. CDR1 and CDR2 (germline): MNHEY, SVGAGI. CDR3 length: 18 amino acids. Losses at the gene ends were 0 bases for V and 3 bases for J; bases not matched to a gene: 7.

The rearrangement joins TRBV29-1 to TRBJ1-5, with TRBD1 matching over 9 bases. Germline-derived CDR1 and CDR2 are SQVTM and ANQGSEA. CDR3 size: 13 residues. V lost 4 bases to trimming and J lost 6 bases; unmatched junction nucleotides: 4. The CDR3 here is CSVAGQGGQPQHF. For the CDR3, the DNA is TGCAGCGTTGCGGGACAGGGAGGTCAGCCCCAGCATTTT. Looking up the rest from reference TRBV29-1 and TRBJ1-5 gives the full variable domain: SAVISQKPSRDICQRGTSLTIQCQVDSQVTMMFWYRQQPGQSLTLIATANQGSEATYESGFVIDKFPISRPNLTFSTLTVSNMSPEDSSIYLCSVAGQGGQPQHFGDGTRLSIL.

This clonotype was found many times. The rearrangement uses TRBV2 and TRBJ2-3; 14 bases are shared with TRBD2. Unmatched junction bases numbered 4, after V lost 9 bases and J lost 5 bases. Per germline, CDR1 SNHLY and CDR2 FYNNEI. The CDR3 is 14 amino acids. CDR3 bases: TGTGCCAGGGGGACTAGCGGGGGAGGAGATACGCAGTATTTT. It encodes CARGTSGGGDTQYF.

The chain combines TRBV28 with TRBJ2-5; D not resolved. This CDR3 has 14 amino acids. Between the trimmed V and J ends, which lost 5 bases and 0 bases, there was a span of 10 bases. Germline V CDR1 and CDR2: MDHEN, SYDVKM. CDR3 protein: CASSLDPYQETQYF. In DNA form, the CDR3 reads TGTGCCAGCAGTCTCGATCCGTACCAAGAGACCCAGTACTTC.

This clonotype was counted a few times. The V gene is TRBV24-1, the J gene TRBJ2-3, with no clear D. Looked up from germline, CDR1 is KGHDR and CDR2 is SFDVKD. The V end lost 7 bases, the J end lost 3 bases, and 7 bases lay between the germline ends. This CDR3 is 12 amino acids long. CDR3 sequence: CATRGTTDTQYF. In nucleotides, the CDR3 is TGTGCCACCAGGGGTACGACAGATACGCAGTATTTT.